The 22 T cell receptor beta chains given below trace back to one sample, sequenced in a study of T cells after yellow fever vaccination. TCRdb ran MiXCR on the 5' RACE reads and lists one entry per CDR3 protein. The profile shows some 170,000 distinct CDR3 sequences, approximately 9.7% of them singletons. Sequences were derived from CD8+ T cells sorted from PBMCs, sampled 45 days after the yellow fever booster vaccination. The receptor source for this set is a young man who received the YFV17D yellow fever vaccine.

This clonotype was detected many times. This chain connects TRBV12-3 or TRBV12-4 to TRBJ1-5; no firm D call. There are 12 residues in the CDR3. Trimming stripped 1 base from V and 7 bases from J, with 5 bases between. CDR3 sequence reads: CASSLGSQPQHF. DNA of the CDR3: TGTGCCAGCAGTTTAGGAAGCCAGCCCCAGCATTTT.

The chain uses TRBV4-3 and TRBJ2-1; D uncertain. Trimming removed 5 bases at V and 9 bases at J, with 11 bases between. The V gene's germline CDR1 is LGHNA and CDR2 YSLEER. This CDR3 is built from 12 residues. The CDR3 DNA follows: TGCGCCAGCAGCAGATACGGTTTTGAGCAGTTCTTC. This sequence encodes CASSRYGFEQFF.

This clonotype was counted many times. The J gene is TRBJ2-4, the V gene TRBV27, with D perhaps matching TRBD2 (6 bases). Germline CDR1 and CDR2: MNHEY and SMNVEV (reference sequence). The length of the CDR3 is 15 residues. The V end lost 6 bases, the J end lost 6 bases, and 18 bases lay between the germline ends. This CDR3 is CASSLTASEANIQYF. CDR3 coding DNA: TGTGCCAGCAGCTTAACCGCTAGCGAAGCAAACATTCAGTACTTC.

This clonotype has a count of ten or more. The V gene is TRBV15, the J gene TRBJ1-1; a weak D match, TRBD1 (5 bases). The CDR3 sequence is 14 residues long. Trimming left V 1 base short and J 5 bases short, with 11 bases between. Germline CDR1 is LNHNV and CDR2 is YYDKDF (reference sequence). CDR3 DNA sequence: TGTGCCACCAGCAGAGGCGGGGGTTGGACTGAAGCTTTCTTT. Its translation: CATSRGGGWTEAFF.

The V call is TRBV7-8, the J call TRBJ2-2; 7 nucleotides align to TRBD1. Germline V gives CDR1 SGHVS, CDR2 FQNEAQ. CDR3 length equals 15 residues. V was pared by 5 bases and J by 4 bases, with 7 bases of the junction left unmatched. The CDR3 loop reads CASSQGGVGTGELFF. The CDR3 DNA sequence: TGTGCCAGCAGCCAAGGGGGCGTAGGCACCGGGGAGCTGTTTTTT.

Only a few counts were recorded for this clonotype. The rearrangement uses TRBV15 and TRBJ2-5, with D perhaps TRBD2 (6 bases). Germline lookup yields CDR1 LNHNV and CDR2 YYDKDF (reference sequence). This CDR3 contains 14 residues. V lost 1 base and J 4 bases, leaving 10 bases between the germline ends. The CDR3, as DNA: TGTGCCACCAGCAGAGGATGGAGGGGAGAGACCCAGTACTTC. This gives the protein CATSRGWRGETQYF.

J is TRBJ2-5 and V is TRBV4-1, with unresolved D. This CDR3 spans 17 amino acids. The germline gives CDR1 MGHRA, CDR2 YSYEKL. V was trimmed by 0 bases and J by 1 base, leaving 15 bases between them. The CDR3 loop is CASSQDALEGPQETQYF. In nucleotides, the CDR3 is TGCGCCAGCAGCCAAGATGCCCTGGAAGGGCCCCAAGAGACCCAGTACTTC.

The sample holds a few counts of this clonotype. J is TRBJ2-3 and V is TRBV10-3, with a possible D match to TRBD1 (7 bases). The ends were cut back, 2 bases at V and 4 bases at J, with 16 bases in the middle. The germline gives CDR1 ENHRY, CDR2 SYGVKD. This CDR3 contains 16 residues. The CDR3 nucleotides read TGTGCCATCAGTGAGATTGGGCAGGGGGGTGCAGATACGCAGTATTTT. It yields the protein CAISEIGQGGADTQYF.

This clonotype was counted a few times. CDR3 coding DNA: TGTGCCGATAGGTTCCAATTTAATTCACCCCTCCACTTT. Translation gives CADRFQFNSPLHF. The chain links TRBV6-5 to TRBJ1-6; no reliable D call. CDR1 and CDR2 (germline): MNHEY, SVGAGI. The CDR3 runs to 13 residues. The V and J ends lost 11 bases and 6 bases respectively, with 14 bases between them.

The gene calls are TRBV4-1 and TRBJ2-7; D is ambiguous. V shed 2 bases and J shed 5 bases, with 13 bases lying between them. The CDR3 has 14 residues. The germline CDR1 and CDR2 sequences are MGHRA and YSYEKL. Written as DNA, the CDR3 is TGCGCCAGCAGCCAATTTGTCGGCACCCACGAGCAGTACTTC. It yields the protein CASSQFVGTHEQYF.

There are a few counts of this clonotype. The chain carries TRBV4-3 and TRBJ1-1, with D perhaps TRBD1 (6 bases). The CDR3 covers 16 residues. Germline loops: CDR1 LGHNA, CDR2 YSLEER. V gave up 4 bases and J gave up 3 bases, with 18 bases separating them. CDR3 sequence: CASSLQNRVGDTEAFF. Here the CDR3 DNA reads TGCGCCAGCAGCCTTCAGAACAGGGTTGGGGACACTGAAGCTTTCTTT.

This clonotype has only a few counts. CDR3 region: CASSSSGREEKLFF. The CDR3 nucleotides are TGTGCCAGCAGCTCCAGCGGAAGGGAAGAAAAACTGTTTTTT. This rearrangement joins TRBV7-9 to TRBJ1-4; D call uncertain. The length of the CDR3 is 14 residues. In germline, CDR1 is SEHNR, CDR2 FQNEAQ (reference sequence). Between the trimmed V and J ends, which lost 4 bases and 8 bases, there was a span of 14 bases.

This clonotype was seen a handful of times. Written as DNA, the CDR3 is TGTGCCTGGAGTGTAGGGGGGGCAAGTCAGCAGTTCTTC. This encodes CAWSVGGASQQFF. This rearrangement joins TRBV30 to TRBJ2-1; TRBD2 is a possible D gene (7 bases). V lost 0 bases and J lost 11, with 14 bases in between. Germline CDR1 is GTSNPN and CDR2 is SVGIG (reference sequence). The CDR3 runs 13 residues.

This clonotype has only one observation. J is TRBJ2-7 and V is TRBV7-9, with 10 nucleotides matching TRBD1. Trimming at V came to 4 bases and at J to 1 base, leaving 4 bases not matched to a gene. Germline V gene lookup returns CDR1 SEHNR and CDR2 FQNEAQ (reference sequence). The CDR3 loop spans 15 amino acids. The CDR3 coding sequence is TGTGCCAGCAGCTCCGACAGGGGGCGGTCCTACGAGCAGTACGTC. Translated, it gives CASSSDRGRSYEQYV.

This clonotype was observed many times. This sequence joins TRBV4-3 and TRBJ1-2, with 8 bases aligning to TRBD1. Germline V lookup: CDR1 LGHNA, CDR2 YSLEER. Trimming cost V 2 bases and J 4 bases; bases outside gene matches: 6. There are 15 residues in the CDR3. This chain's CDR3 is CASSQIEDRAYGYTF. The CDR3 DNA reads TGCGCCAGCAGCCAAATTGAGGACAGGGCCTATGGCTACACCTTC.

V usage is TRBV2 and J usage is TRBJ1-1; TRBD1 might be the D (6 bases). The CDR3 contains 12 residues. The germline gives CDR1 SNHLY, CDR2 FYNNEI. The V gene lost 4 bases and the J gene lost 12 bases, with 15 bases spanning the gap. The CDR3 DNA reads as TGTGCCAGCAGTGTGTTCAGGGGTGACCCTTTCTTT. It specifies CASSVFRGDPFF.

This clonotype was observed a handful of times. The chain carries TRBV4-1 and TRBJ1-6; D not resolved. From germline, CDR1 is MGHRA and CDR2 YSYEKL. CDR3 size: 17 residues. Trimming pared 1 base from V and 0 bases from J, leaving 10 bases between. CDR3 residues: CASSQGGTSSYNSPLHF. The CDR3 region has the DNA TGCGCCAGCAGCCAAGGCGGAACCAGCTCCTATAATTCACCCCTCCACTTT.

This clonotype turned up a few times. The DNA of the CDR3 is TGTGCCAGCAGTTTCCCAGAAACCACTGAAGCTTTCTTT. Its protein product is CASSFPETTEAFF. The rearrangement uses TRBV28 and TRBJ1-1, with D unresolved. Germline assignment: CDR1 MDHEN and CDR2 SYDVKM. The V gene lost 3 bases and the J gene lost 4 bases, with 9 bases spanning the gap. The CDR3 sequence is 13 residues long.

This clonotype was detected a few times. The chain combines TRBV3-1 with TRBJ1-2; unclear D gene. The CDR3 loop spans 13 amino acids. Germline V gene lookup returns CDR1 LGHDT and CDR2 YNNKEL (reference sequence). Trimming shortened V by 4 bases and J by 4 bases, and 10 bases separated the two germline ends. The CDR3: CASSPRDTYGYTF. The CDR3 region has the DNA TGTGCCAGCAGCCCGCGGGATACCTATGGCTACACCTTC.

The chain is built from TRBV5-4 and TRBJ2-3, with TRBD2 matching 9 bases. V shed 4 bases and J 3 bases; nucleotides not matched to a gene: 6. This CDR3 is 15 amino acids long. Germline-derived CDR1 and CDR2 are SGHNT and YYREEE (reference sequence). The CDR3 nucleotides are TGTGCCAGCAGCCCGCGGGGGGGCTTGACAGATACGCAGTATTTT. Its protein is CASSPRGGLTDTQYF.

This chain joins TRBV10-3 and TRBJ2-1, with TRBD2 as a possible D gene (5 bases). The CDR3 consists of 17 residues. Germline V CDR1 and CDR2: ENHRY, SYGVKD. Trimming left V 3 bases short and J 4 bases short, with 19 bases between. The CDR3 bases are TGTGCCATCAGTGAACCCACAAGGAGCGGAGGATACAATGAGCAGTTCTTC. This sequence encodes CAISEPTRSGGYNEQFF.

The chain carries TRBV7-6 and TRBJ2-2; 10 bases align to TRBD2. The junction had 8 bases not matched to a gene; V was cut back by 1 base and J by 3 bases. CDR1 is SGHVS, CDR2 FNYEAQ, per germline. This CDR3 has 18 residues. CDR3 nucleotides: TGTGCCAGCAGCTTAGGAGCGGCTAGCGGGGGTTACACCGGGGAGCTGTTTTTT. Translated, it gives CASSLGAASGGYTGELFF.